This entry lists 2 T cell receptor beta chains sequenced from one sample in a study of T cell responses to AZD1222 COVID-19 vaccine. Repertoires were generated with immunoSEQ multiplex PCR, while TCRdb's copy carries only in-frame clones and drops some. The sample shows about 110,000 clones, roughly 93% of them seen only once. The material sequenced was peripheral blood, taken 28 days after the second AZD1222 dose. These receptors originate from an adult who received the AZD1222 COVID-19 vaccine.

CDR3 sequence: CASSSHGNTEAFF. CDR3 sequence (DNA): TGTGCCAGCAGTTCGCACGGGAACACTGAAGCTTTCTTT. The V gene is TRBV6-5, the J gene TRBJ1-1, with no clear D. V lost 4 bases and J 1 base, leaving 7 bases between the germline ends. The CDR3 spans 13 residues. Germline CDR1 and CDR2: MNHEY and SVGAGI.

The rearrangement uses TRBV27 and TRBJ2-7; TRBD1 matches 8 bases. Germline lookup yields CDR1 MNHEY and CDR2 SMNVEV (reference sequence). Trimming removed 4 bases from V and 5 bases from J; junction bases left unmatched: 22. CDR3 length: 19 residues. CDR3 nucleotide sequence: TGTGCCAGCAGTTCCAGTCTCAGCAAGTTTCCGGACAGGGTAAACGAGCAGTACTTC. Protein sequence: CASSSSLSKFPDRVNEQYF.